This T cell receptor beta chain is from a study of OX40 agonist ivuxolimab in advanced cancers. Background for the entire study: Ivuxolimab, which targeted the costimulatory receptor OX40 (CD134), was an agonistic, fully human IgG2 monoclonal antibody. Peripheral TCRbeta sequencing was intended to test whether TCR sequence diversity was altered and clonal T-cell expansion was caused by ivuxolimab. A male proportion of 70% to 90% and a mean age of about 60 years, ranging from roughly 23 to 85, were recorded for the dose-escalation cohort. The paper describes the monotherapy dose-escalation part (N of about 50 patients) of the phase I trial of ivuxolimab. Partial responses occurred in three dose-escalation patients, of whom one had hepatocellular carcinoma and two had cutaneous melanoma. Of the approximately 50 dose-escalation patients, hepatocellular carcinoma was present in roughly 19, melanoma in approximately 15, renal cell carcinoma in 9 and head and neck cancer in 9. Intravenous ivuxolimab was administered to patients every 2 weeks at six dose levels: 0.01, 0.1, 0.3, 1.5, 3 and 10 mg/kg. Prior anti-PD-1, anti-PD-L1 or anti-CTLA-4 therapy was permitted, and approximately 40% of dose-escalation patients had received checkpoint inhibitors. Here is what the overall study found, with its caveats: After ivuxolimab, more expanded clones were found on average in CD8+ T cells than in CD4+ T cells. In the 0.1-3.0 mg/kg groups, partial responders had among the lowest normalized peripheral clonal expansion, particularly in CD8+ T cells. Low levels of normalized T-cell clonal expansion were also seen in some patients who did not respond. The antigen specificity of the peripheral T cells that underwent clonal expansion was not determined. At doses of 0.1 to 3.0 mg/kg, clonal expansion of both CD4+ and CD8+ T cells in blood was seen between baseline and week 6.

Patients with autoimmune disease history or receiving systemic immunosuppression were excluded from the trial. Peripheral blood for TCR sequencing was collected from all dose cohorts at baseline, on cycle 4 day 1, and on cycle 7 day 1. The samples were drawn from a first-in-human, open-label, multicenter phase I dose-escalation trial of ivuxolimab. The trial enrolled adults with locally advanced or metastatic head and neck squamous cell, hepatocellular, melanoma or renal cell carcinoma. CD4+ and CD8+ T cells were sorted separately from peripheral blood before TCR sequencing. Genomic DNA was isolated from the sorted cells so that the TCRbeta CDR3 region could be sequenced. The immunoSEQ Assay was used for sequencing of TCRbeta CDR3 regions. Sourced from immuneACCESS, this table was stored by TCRdb with only in-frame sequences that have V and J called. A share of the clones is absent; for the studies checked, an unresolved V gene accounts for under half, and the remainder has no known explanation. Here the sample has some 86,000 clones; roughly 94% occur a single time. Around a tenth of the sample is held by the ten biggest clonotypes.

CDR1 and CDR2 were assigned from the germline V gene (reference sequence) as MNHEY and SMNVEV. The CDR3 runs 16 amino acids, cysteine and phenylalanine included. Just CDR3 DNA is preserved here, 48 bases in frame from base 1. Trimming removed 0 bases from V and 5 bases from J, leaving 14 bases between the germline ends. Remarks on this clone: Its antigen has not been determined. No base quality values were provided; no much bigger clone lies one nucleotide off.

The rearrangement combines TRBV27 with TRBJ2-1, with the identity of the D gene unclear. This TCR derives from an adult with an advanced solid tumor such as melanoma, head and neck, liver or kidney cancer. Sample: CD4+ or CD8+ T cells sorted from blood, taken in a trial of the OX40 agonist ivuxolimab. The DNA is as follows: TGTGCCAGCAGTTTATCGTTGGGCCCCTTACACAATGAGCAGTTCTTC. Its coded protein is CASSLSLGPLHNEQFF.